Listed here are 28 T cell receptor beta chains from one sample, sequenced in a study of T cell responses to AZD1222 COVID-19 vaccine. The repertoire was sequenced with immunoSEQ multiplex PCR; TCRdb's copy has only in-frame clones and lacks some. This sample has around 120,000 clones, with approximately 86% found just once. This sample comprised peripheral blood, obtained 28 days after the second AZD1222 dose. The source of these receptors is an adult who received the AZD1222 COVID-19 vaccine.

CDR3 sequence (DNA): TGTGCCAGCAGCCCGAGGGACACCCGGAACACTGAAGCTTTCTTT. Its translation: CASSPRDTRNTEAFF. This sequence joins TRBV7-9 and TRBJ1-1; D may be TRBD1 (6 bases). Trimming left V 5 bases short and J 1 base short, with 14 bases between. Germline CDR1 and CDR2: SEHNR and FQNEAQ (reference sequence). The CDR3 runs to 15 residues.

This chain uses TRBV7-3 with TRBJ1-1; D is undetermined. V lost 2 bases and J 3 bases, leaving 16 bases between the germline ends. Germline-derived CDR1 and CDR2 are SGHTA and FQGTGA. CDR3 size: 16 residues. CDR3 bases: TGTGCCAGCAGCTTAGTGAGTACGGGAATCGACACTGAAGCTTTCTTT. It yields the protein CASSLVSTGIDTEAFF.

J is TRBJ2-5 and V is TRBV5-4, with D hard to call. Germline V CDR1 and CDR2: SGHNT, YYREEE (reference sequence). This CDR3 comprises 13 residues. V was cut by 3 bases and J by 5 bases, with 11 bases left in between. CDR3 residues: CASSWAPQETQYF. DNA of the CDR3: TGTGCCAGCAGCTGGGCCCCCCAGGAGACCCAGTACTTC.

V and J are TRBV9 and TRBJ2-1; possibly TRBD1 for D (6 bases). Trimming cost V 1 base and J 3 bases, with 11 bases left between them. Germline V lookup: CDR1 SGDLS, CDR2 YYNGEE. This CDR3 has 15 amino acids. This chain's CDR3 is CASSVLGGIYNEQFF. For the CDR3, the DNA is TGTGCCAGCAGCGTACTTGGGGGCATCTACAATGAGCAGTTCTTC. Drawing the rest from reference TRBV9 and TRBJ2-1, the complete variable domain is DSGVTQTPKHLITATGQRVTLRCSPRSGDLSVYWYQQSLDQGLQFLIQYYNGEERAKGNILERFSAQQFPDLHSELNLSSLELGDSALYFCASSVLGGIYNEQFFGPGTRLTVL.

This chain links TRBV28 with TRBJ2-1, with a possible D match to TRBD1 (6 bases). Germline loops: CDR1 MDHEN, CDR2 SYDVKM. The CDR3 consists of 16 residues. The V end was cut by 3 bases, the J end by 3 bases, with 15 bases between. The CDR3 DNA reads TGTGCCAGCAGTTTGTTAATGGACAGAAACTACAATGAGCAGTTCTTC. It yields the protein CASSLLMDRNYNEQFF.

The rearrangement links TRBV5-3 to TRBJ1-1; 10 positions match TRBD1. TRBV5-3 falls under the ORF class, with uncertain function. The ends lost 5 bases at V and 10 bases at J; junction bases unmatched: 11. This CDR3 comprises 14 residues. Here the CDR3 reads CARSPPDRGRPAFF. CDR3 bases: TGTGCCAGAAGTCCACCCGACAGGGGGCGGCCAGCTTTCTTT.

This CDR3 is CASSFGQTNYGYTF. DNA for the CDR3: TGTGCCAGCAGTTTCGGGCAAACAAACTATGGCTACACCTTC. The chain recombines TRBV27 with TRBJ1-2; D remains unclear. The CDR3 totals 14 residues. The V end lost 3 bases, the J end lost 2 bases, and 10 bases lay between the germline ends. Per germline, CDR1 MNHEY and CDR2 SMNVEV (reference sequence).

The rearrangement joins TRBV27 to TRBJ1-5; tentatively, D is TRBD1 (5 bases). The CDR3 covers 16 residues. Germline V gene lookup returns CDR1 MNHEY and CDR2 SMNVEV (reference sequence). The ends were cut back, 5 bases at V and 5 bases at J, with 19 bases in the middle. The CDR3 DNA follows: TGTGCCAGCAGTCCTAACCGAGACAGAGTTTATCAGCCCCAGCATTTT. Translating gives CASSPNRDRVYQPQHF.

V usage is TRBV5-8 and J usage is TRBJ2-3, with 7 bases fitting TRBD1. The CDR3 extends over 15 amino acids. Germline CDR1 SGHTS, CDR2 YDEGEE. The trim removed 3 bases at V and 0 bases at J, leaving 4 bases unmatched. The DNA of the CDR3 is TGTGCCAGCAGCTCAACAGGGGCTAGCACAGATACGCAGTATTTT. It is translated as CASSSTGASTDTQYF.

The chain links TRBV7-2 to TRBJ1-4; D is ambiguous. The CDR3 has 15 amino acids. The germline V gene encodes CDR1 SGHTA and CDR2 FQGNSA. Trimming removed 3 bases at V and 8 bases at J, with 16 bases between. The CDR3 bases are TGTGCCAGCAGCTTGGTGGGGATCAGAGGAGAAAAACTGTTTTTT. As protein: CASSLVGIRGEKLFF.

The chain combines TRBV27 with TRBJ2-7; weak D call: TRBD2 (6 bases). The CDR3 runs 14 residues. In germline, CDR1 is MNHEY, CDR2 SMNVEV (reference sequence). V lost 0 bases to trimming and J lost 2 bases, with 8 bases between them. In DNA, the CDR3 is TGTGCCAGCAGTTTATCGCCTAGCGCCTACGAGCAGTACTTC. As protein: CASSLSPSAYEQYF.

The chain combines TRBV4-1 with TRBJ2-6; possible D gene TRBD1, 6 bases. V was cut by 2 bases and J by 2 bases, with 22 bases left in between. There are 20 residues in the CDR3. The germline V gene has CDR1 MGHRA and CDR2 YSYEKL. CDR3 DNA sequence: TGCGCCAGCAGCCAATTTCGCGAGACTACAGGGCTCCCTGGGGCCAACGTCCTGACTTTC. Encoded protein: CASSQFRETTGLPGANVLTF.

CDR3 DNA sequence: TGTGCCAGCAGCCAAGGATGGGGGCTTAGCACAGATACGCAGTATTTT. Residues: CASSQGWGLSTDTQYF. The chain has TRBV7-2 and TRBJ2-3, with TRBD1 as a possible D gene (6 bases). With 5 bases removed from V and 0 bases from J, the gap between germline ends came to 15 bases. From germline, CDR1 is SGHTA and CDR2 FQGNSA. This CDR3 has 16 amino acids.

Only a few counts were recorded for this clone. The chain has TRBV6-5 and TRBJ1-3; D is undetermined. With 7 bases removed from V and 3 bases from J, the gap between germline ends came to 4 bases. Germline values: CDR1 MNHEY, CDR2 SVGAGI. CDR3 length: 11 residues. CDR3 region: CASTDGNTIYF. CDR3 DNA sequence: TGTGCCAGCACAGATGGAAACACCATATATTTT.

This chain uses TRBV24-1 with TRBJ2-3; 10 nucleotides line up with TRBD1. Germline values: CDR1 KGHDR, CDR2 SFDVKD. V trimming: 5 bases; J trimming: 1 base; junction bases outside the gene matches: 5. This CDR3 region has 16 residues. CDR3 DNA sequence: TGTGCCACCAGTGGTGGGGACAGGGGAGGCACAGATACGCAGTATTTT. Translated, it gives CATSGGDRGGTDTQYF.

The CDR3 loop reads CASSQDGLATDTQYF. The CDR3 DNA follows: TGCGCCAGCAGCCAAGATGGACTAGCGACAGATACGCAGTATTTT. The V call is TRBV4-3, the J call TRBJ2-3; TRBD2 aligns across 9 bases. The trim removed 0 bases at V and 3 bases at J, leaving 1 base unmatched. The CDR3 is 15 residues long. Germline CDR1 LGHNA, CDR2 YSLEER.

The CDR3 spells CASSLAVGAVNTEAFF. The CDR3 DNA follows: TGTGCCAGCAGCTTAGCGGTGGGGGCGGTGAACACTGAAGCTTTCTTT. The J gene is TRBJ1-1, the V gene TRBV7-2; TRBD1 is a possible D gene (6 bases). This CDR3 is built from 16 residues. V was cut by 0 bases and J by 0 bases, with 11 bases left in between. Looked up from germline, CDR1 is SGHTA and CDR2 is FQGNSA.

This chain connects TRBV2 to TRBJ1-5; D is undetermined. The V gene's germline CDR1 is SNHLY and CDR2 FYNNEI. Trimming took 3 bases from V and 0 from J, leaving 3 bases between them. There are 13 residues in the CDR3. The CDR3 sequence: CASSENSNQPQHF. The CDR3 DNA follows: TGTGCCAGCAGTGAGAATAGCAATCAGCCCCAGCATTTT.

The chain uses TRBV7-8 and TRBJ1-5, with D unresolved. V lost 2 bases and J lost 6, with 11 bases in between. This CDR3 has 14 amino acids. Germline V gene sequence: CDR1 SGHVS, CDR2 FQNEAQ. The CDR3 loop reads CASSLNQEGQPQHF. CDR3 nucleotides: TGTGCCAGCAGCTTAAATCAGGAGGGTCAGCCCCAGCATTTT.

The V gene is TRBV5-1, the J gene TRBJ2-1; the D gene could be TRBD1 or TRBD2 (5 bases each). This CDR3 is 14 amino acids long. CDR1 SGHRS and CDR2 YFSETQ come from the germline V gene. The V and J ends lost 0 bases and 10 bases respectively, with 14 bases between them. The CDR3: CASSLAVRGREQFF. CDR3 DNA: TGCGCCAGCAGCTTGGCCGTGAGGGGAAGAGAGCAGTTCTTC.

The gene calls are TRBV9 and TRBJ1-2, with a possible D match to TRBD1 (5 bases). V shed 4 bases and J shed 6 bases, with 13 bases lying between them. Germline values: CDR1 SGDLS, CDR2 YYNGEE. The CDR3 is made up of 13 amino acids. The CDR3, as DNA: TGTGCCAGCAGCCCAGGGTTTAGGGATGGCTACACCTTC. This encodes CASSPGFRDGYTF.

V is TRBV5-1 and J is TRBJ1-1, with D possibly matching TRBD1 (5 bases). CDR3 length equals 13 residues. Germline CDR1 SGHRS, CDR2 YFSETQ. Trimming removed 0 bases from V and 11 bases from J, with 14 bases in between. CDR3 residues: CASSLAGRERAFF. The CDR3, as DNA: TGCGCCAGCAGCTTGGCAGGCAGGGAAAGGGCTTTCTTT.

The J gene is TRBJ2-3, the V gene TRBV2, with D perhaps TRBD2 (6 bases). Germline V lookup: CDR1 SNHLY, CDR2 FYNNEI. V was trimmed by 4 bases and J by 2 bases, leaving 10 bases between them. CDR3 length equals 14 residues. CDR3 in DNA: TGTGCCAGCAGTGTAGCGGAACACACAGATACGCAGTATTTT. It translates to CASSVAEHTDTQYF. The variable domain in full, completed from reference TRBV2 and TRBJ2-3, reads EPEVTQTPSHQVTQMGQEVILRCVPISNHLYFYWYRQILGQKVEFLVSFYNNEISEKSEIFDDQFSVERPDGSNFTLKIRSTKLEDSAMYFCASSVAEHTDTQYFGPGTRLTVL.

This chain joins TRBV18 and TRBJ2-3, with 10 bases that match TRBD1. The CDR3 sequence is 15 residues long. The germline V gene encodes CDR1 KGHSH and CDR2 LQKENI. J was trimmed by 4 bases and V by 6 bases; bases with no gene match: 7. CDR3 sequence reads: CASSVGTGDPDTQYF. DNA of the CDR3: TGTGCCAGCTCGGTGGGGACAGGGGACCCAGATACGCAGTATTTT.

CDR3 sequence (DNA): TGTGCCAGCAGCCCATCCAGCGGATACACCGGGGAGCTGTTTTTT. Encoded protein: CASSPSSGYTGELFF. V gene TRBV9 combines with J gene TRBJ2-2, with D possibly matching TRBD2 (5 bases). Germline V gene lookup returns CDR1 SGDLS and CDR2 YYNGEE. This CDR3 region has 15 residues. The V end lost 4 bases, the J end lost 3 bases, and 13 bases lay between the germline ends. The complete variable domain, with remaining parts taken from reference TRBV9 and TRBJ2-2, reads DSGVTQTPKHLITATGQRVTLRCSPRSGDLSVYWYQQSLDQGLQFLIQYYNGEERAKGNILERFSAQQFPDLHSELNLSSLELGDSALYFCASSPSSGYTGELFFGEGSRLTVL.

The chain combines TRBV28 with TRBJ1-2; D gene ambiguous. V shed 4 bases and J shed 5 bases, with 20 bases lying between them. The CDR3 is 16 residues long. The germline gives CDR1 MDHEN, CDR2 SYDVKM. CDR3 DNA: TGTGCCAGCAGTTACCTTAGTTTTAGGTTGCCGTATGGCTACACCTTC. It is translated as CASSYLSFRLPYGYTF.

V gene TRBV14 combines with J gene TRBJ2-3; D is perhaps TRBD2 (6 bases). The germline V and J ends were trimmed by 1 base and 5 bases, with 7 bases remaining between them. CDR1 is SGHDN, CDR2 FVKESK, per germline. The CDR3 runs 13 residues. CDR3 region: CASSQVGGDTQYF. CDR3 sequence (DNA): TGTGCCAGCAGCCAAGTCGGGGGAGATACGCAGTATTTT.

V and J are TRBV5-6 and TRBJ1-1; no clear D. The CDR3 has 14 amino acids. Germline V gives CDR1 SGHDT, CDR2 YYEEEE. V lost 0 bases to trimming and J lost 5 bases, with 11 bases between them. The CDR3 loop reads CASSLGGPQTEAFF. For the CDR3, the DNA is TGTGCCAGCAGCTTGGGTGGCCCTCAAACTGAAGCTTTCTTT.